This T cell receptor (beta chain) was recovered during a study of blood T cell repertoires in COVID-19. Study-wide context: From the United States, Italy and Spain came samples of acute and convalescent COVID-19.

Sequencing was performed with immunoSEQ multiplex PCR; in TCRdb, only in-frame clones are kept and a portion is missing. The data contain hundreds of thousands of clones, about nine tenths of them singletons. Germline loops: CDR1 MDHEN, CDR2 SYDVKM. This CDR3 has 14 residues. V lost 2 bases to trimming and J lost 1 base, with 8 bases between them. The receptor was isolated from a woman aged 45-59 years who had recovered from COVID-19. Input material: peripheral blood. The chain recombines TRBV28 with TRBJ1-1, with D possibly being TRBD1 (6 bases). This CDR3 is CASSLQGGNTEAFF. The CDR3 DNA reads TGTGCCAGCAGTTTACAAGGGGGGAACACTGAAGCTTTCTTT.